Reported below is one TCR beta chain. Original data processing: Amplified reference gene primers provided the basis for estimating nucleated cell counts. The protocol was immunoSEQ multiplex PCR, while the TCRdb copy is restricted to in-frame clones and leaves out a portion. Clone size and the V and J calls come from that table; the DNA yielded D and trimming. There are 210,000 or so clones in the sample; 85% occur only once, and 5.1% lies in the top ten. The source of the sample is a study of blood T cell repertoires in COVID-19. Study-wide background: Material from acute and convalescent COVID-19 was sourced from the United States, Italy and Spain. The cDNA or gDNA used as material had been derived from T cells, B-cell-depleted T cells, or PBMCs.

The V and J ends lost 1 base and 2 bases respectively, with 14 bases between them. CDR1 and CDR2 (germline): SGHVS, FQNEAQ. This CDR3 is 16 amino acids long. The chain combines TRBV7-8 with TRBJ2-5; tentatively, D is TRBD1 (6 bases). The TCR was taken from a man aged 45 to 65 with COVID-19, enrolled during active disease. What was sequenced was peripheral blood. This chain's CDR3 is CASSLVGAIAQETQYF. DNA of the CDR3: TGTGCCAGCAGCTTAGTGGGGGCCATCGCGCAAGAGACCCAGTACTTC. Supplemented by reference TRBV7-8 and TRBJ2-5, the full variable domain reads GAGVSQSPRYKVAKRGQDVALRCDPISGHVSLFWYQQALGQGPEFLTYFQNEAQLDKSGLPSDRFFAERPEGSVSTLKIQRTQQEDSAVYLCASSLVGAIAQETQYFGPGTRLLVL.